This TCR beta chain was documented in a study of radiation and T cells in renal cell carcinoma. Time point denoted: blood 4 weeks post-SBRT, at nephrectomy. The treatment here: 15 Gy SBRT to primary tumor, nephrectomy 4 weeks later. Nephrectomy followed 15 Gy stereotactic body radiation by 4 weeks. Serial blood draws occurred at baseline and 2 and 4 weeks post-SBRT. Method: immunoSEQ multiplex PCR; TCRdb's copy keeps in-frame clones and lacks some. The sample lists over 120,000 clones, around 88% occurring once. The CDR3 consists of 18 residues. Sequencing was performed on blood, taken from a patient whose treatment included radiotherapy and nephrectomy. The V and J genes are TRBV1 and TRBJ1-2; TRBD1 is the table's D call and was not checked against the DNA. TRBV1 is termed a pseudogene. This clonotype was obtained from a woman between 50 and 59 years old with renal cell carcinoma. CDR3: CTSSPRNGKQGYNYGYTF. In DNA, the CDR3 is TGCACCAGCAGCCCACGCAATGGCAAACAGGGATATAACTATGGCTACACCTTC.